This section outlines one T cell receptor (beta chain) sequence together with its context. Data came from immunoSEQ multiplex PCR; TCRdb stores just in-frame clones and leaves some out. The data contain more than 200,000 clones, roughly 77% of them seen just once; the ten biggest clones take up around 5.9%. The record originates from a study of cytotoxic CD8 clonotypes in ibrutinib-treated CLL. CDR1 is SGHRS, CDR2 YFSETQ, per germline. CDR3 length equals 16 residues. V shed 2 bases, J shed 4 bases, and the junction held 8 bases outside the gene matches. This sequence joins TRBV5-1 and TRBJ2-3; 9 bases match TRBD1. Sequenced here: PBMCs, sampled after 12 months of ibrutinib treatment. This clonotype originated in a human donor with chronic lymphocytic leukemia. The CDR3 loop is CASSFSGTGLSDTQYF. The CDR3 nucleotides read TGCGCCAGCAGCTTCTCCGGGACAGGGCTGTCAGATACGCAGTATTTT.